The 27 T cell receptor beta chains presented below share a single source sample, sequenced in a study of identical twins. TCRdb reanalysed the 5' RACE reads using MiXCR and keeps one entry per CDR3 protein. The table has about 730,000 distinct CDR3 sequences, roughly 20% seen once. These data are also associated with another study on T cells expressing NK-cell markers.

Sequencing used PBMCs. Receptors were obtained from a woman between 18 and 29 years old in good health.

The chain combines TRBV6-1 with TRBJ2-3; maybe TRBD2 (7 bases). Germline lookup yields CDR1 MNHNS and CDR2 SASEGT. V was trimmed by 10 bases and J by 1 base, leaving 21 bases between them. The CDR3 has 16 amino acids. Written as DNA, the CDR3 is TGTGCCATATCAAGACGGGGGGCCCGTGGCACAGATACGCAGTATTTT. Protein sequence: CAISRRGARGTDTQYF.

This clonotype was observed a few times. The chain recombines TRBV7-2 with TRBJ2-7, with D maybe TRBD2 (7 bases). This CDR3 spans 15 amino acids. Deletions cut 5 bases from V and 0 bases from J, with 14 bases between. Germline V gene data show CDR1 as SGHTA and CDR2 as FQGNSA. The CDR3 sequence: CASSTSGGYSYEQYF. The CDR3 DNA reads as TGTGCCAGCAGCACCTCGGGGGGCTACTCCTACGAGCAGTACTTC. Full variable domain (remainder filled in from reference TRBV7-2 and TRBJ2-7): GAGVSQSPSNKVTEKGKDVELRCDPISGHTALYWYRQSLGQGLEFLIYFQGNSAPDKSGLPSDRFSAERTGGSVSTLTIQRTQQEDSAVYLCASSTSGGYSYEQYFGPGTRLTVT.

This sequence joins TRBV7-9 and TRBJ2-1; D call uncertain. In germline, CDR1 is SEHNR, CDR2 FQNEAQ (reference sequence). The CDR3 has 11 amino acids. Trimming cost V 4 bases and J 8 bases, with 6 bases left between them. CDR3 DNA: TGTGCCAGCAGCTCGTTTGATGAGCAGTTCTTC. Encoded protein: CASSSFDEQFF. Using reference TRBV7-9 and TRBJ2-1 for the parts outside the CDR3, the full variable domain is DTGVSQNPRHKITKRGQNVTFRCDPISEHNRLYWYRQTLGQGPEFLTYFQNEAQLEKSRLLSDRFSAERPKGSFSTLEIQRTEQGDSAMYLCASSSFDEQFFGPGTRLTVL.

The chain employs TRBV5-1 and TRBJ2-7; maybe TRBD2 (5 bases). Germline lookup yields CDR1 SGHRS and CDR2 YFSETQ. The CDR3 is made up of 15 amino acids. V dropped 4 bases and J dropped 5 bases, with 19 bases sitting between them. CDR3 DNA sequence: TGCGCCAGCAGCCCGAGGGCTGGATCTTTGGACGAGCAGTACTTC. This translates into CASSPRAGSLDEQYF.

The chain uses TRBV10-1 and TRBJ1-1; D unclear. Trimming stripped 7 bases from V and 1 base from J, with 7 bases between. The CDR3 length is 12 residues. Germline V gene lookup returns CDR1 WNHNN and CDR2 SYGVQD (reference sequence). For the CDR3, the DNA is TGCGCCAGCAAGGGTCCGAACACTGAAGCTTTCTTT. It is translated as CASKGPNTEAFF.

This clonotype appeared a few times. The rearrangement uses TRBV11-2 and TRBJ2-2; TRBD2 agrees at 7 bases. V was pared by 6 bases and J by 6 bases, with 10 bases of the junction left unmatched. Germline V gene data show CDR1 as SGHAT and CDR2 as FQNNGV. The CDR3 totals 15 residues. The CDR3 bases are TGTGCCAGCAGACTAGCGTCAGGAGGGTCCGGGGAGCTGTTTTTT. Amino acids: CASRLASGGSGELFF.

The chain employs TRBV4-3 and TRBJ2-2, with 10 bases that match TRBD1. In germline, CDR1 is LGHNA, CDR2 YSLEER. Trimming at V came to 6 bases and at J to 6 bases, leaving 4 bases not matched to a gene. The CDR3 runs to 14 residues. CDR3 loop: CASRAGTGAGELFF. In DNA form, the CDR3 reads TGCGCCAGCAGGGCCGGGACAGGGGCCGGGGAGCTGTTTTTT.

Many counts were recorded for this clonotype. V is TRBV6-5 and J is TRBJ2-1, with unresolved D. The ends were cut back, 4 bases at V and 8 bases at J, with 12 bases in the middle. The CDR3 is 13 amino acids. Germline V gene sequence: CDR1 MNHEY, CDR2 SVGAGI. CDR3 coding DNA: TGTGCCAGCAGTTCCCGGTATCGCGATGAGCAGTTCTTC. The encoded protein is CASSSRYRDEQFF.

Many counts were recorded for this clonotype. The chain links TRBV4-3 to TRBJ2-2; 8 bases fit TRBD2. The CDR3 is made up of 16 amino acids. Germline CDR1 is LGHNA and CDR2 is YSLEER. Trimming at V came to 0 bases and at J to 6 bases, leaving 6 bases not matched to a gene. The CDR3, as DNA: TGCGCCAGCAGCCAAGATCCGGGAGGGGGTGCCGGGGAGCTGTTTTTT. Translating gives CASSQDPGGGAGELFF.

The chain combines TRBV6-1 with TRBJ1-2; possible D gene TRBD1, 6 bases. CDR1 and CDR2 from the germline V gene are MNHNS and SASEGT. Between the trimmed V and J ends, which lost 6 bases and 4 bases, there was a span of 18 bases. The CDR3 loop spans 15 amino acids. The CDR3 DNA follows: TGTGCCAGCAGGATGGGGGCCGATGCCCTCTATGGCTACACCTTC. It translates to CASRMGADALYGYTF.

The chain carries TRBV9 and TRBJ1-2; D possibly corresponds to TRBD1 (6 bases). The CDR3 is 13 amino acids. V dropped 0 bases and J dropped 4 bases, with 7 bases sitting between them. CDR1 SGDLS and CDR2 YYNGEE come from the germline V gene. CDR3 sequence (DNA): TGTGCCAGCAGCGTAGCAGGGGCCTATGGCTACACCTTC. This gives the protein CASSVAGAYGYTF. Together with reference TRBV9 and TRBJ1-2, the CDR3 gives the full variable domain: DSGVTQTPKHLITATGQRVTLRCSPRSGDLSVYWYQQSLDQGLQFLIQYYNGEERAKGNILERFSAQQFPDLHSELNLSSLELGDSALYFCASSVAGAYGYTFGSGTRLTVV.

This rearrangement joins TRBV27 to TRBJ1-6; D unresolved. V lost 8 bases to trimming and J lost 7 bases, with 18 bases between them. In germline, CDR1 is MNHEY, CDR2 SMNVEV (reference sequence). The CDR3 contains 15 residues. As DNA, the CDR3 is TGTGCCAGCGGAGCGGGGTTGGGTGGGAATTCACCCCTCCACTTT. Its translation is CASGAGLGGNSPLHF.

The chain has TRBV12-3 or TRBV12-4 and TRBJ1-2; perhaps TRBD1 as D (5 bases). The CDR3 totals 15 residues. V was trimmed by 6 bases and J by 2 bases, leaving 16 bases between them. The CDR3 coding sequence is TGTGCCAGCAGAGCGCCGGGACGGACGAACTATGGCTACACCTTC. Amino acid sequence: CASRAPGRTNYGYTF.

This clonotype was counted a few times. The chain uses TRBV7-2 and TRBJ2-7; 10 positions agree with TRBD2. The germline CDR1 and CDR2 sequences are SGHTA and FQGNSA. The CDR3 has 15 amino acids. Trimming cost V 3 bases and J 3 bases; bases outside gene matches: 5. CDR3 residues: CASSFGLAEYYEQYF. The CDR3 nucleotides read TGTGCCAGCAGCTTCGGACTAGCGGAGTACTACGAGCAGTACTTC. Full variable domain (outside the CDR3, taken from reference TRBV7-2 and TRBJ2-7): GAGVSQSPSNKVTEKGKDVELRCDPISGHTALYWYRQSLGQGLEFLIYFQGNSAPDKSGLPSDRFSAERTGGSVSTLTIQRTQQEDSAVYLCASSFGLAEYYEQYFGPGTRLTVT.

Ten or more counts support this clonotype. The chain uses TRBV5-1 and TRBJ2-7; 9 nucleotides align to TRBD1. The CDR3 is 13 amino acids. V was clipped by 0 bases and J by 6 bases; unmatched bases: 1. In germline, CDR1 is SGHRS, CDR2 YFSETQ. CDR3 sequence (DNA): TGCGCCAGCAGCTTGGAGGACAGGGGCGAGCAGTACTTC. This sequence encodes CASSLEDRGEQYF.

The chain is built from TRBV20-1 and TRBJ2-2; 7 nucleotides align to TRBD2. Germline values: CDR1 DFQATT, CDR2 SNEGSKA (reference sequence). CDR3 size: 15 residues. V lost 3 bases, J lost 8 bases, and 12 bases stayed unmatched. The CDR3 bases are TGCAGTGCTAGGGCTCGGCTAGCGGCTTCAGGGGAGCTGTTTTTT. Translated: CSARARLAASGELFF.

This clonotype showed up just a few times. The V call is TRBV29-1, the J call TRBJ2-7, with TRBD1 as a possible D gene (5 bases). Per the germline V gene, CDR1 is SQVTM and CDR2 is ANQGSEA. This CDR3 contains 12 residues. V shed 6 bases and J shed 0 bases, with 9 bases lying between them. CDR3 sequence reads: CSVRVGSYEQYF. The CDR3, as DNA: TGCAGCGTCAGGGTCGGCTCCTACGAGCAGTACTTC.

As concerns this clonotype: At one of its ends the junction is not consistent with the germline gene, which may arise from a read error. CDR3 residues: CASSSSRTSLF. The CDR3 bases are TGTGCCAGCAGCTCCTCCCGGACTAGCCTCTTC. The chain employs TRBV7-9 and TRBJ2-1, with TRBD2 matching over 8 bases. The CDR3 spans 11 residues. Germline loops: CDR1 SEHNR, CDR2 FQNEAQ (reference sequence).

This clonotype was seen only a few times. The genes are TRBV20-1 and TRBJ2-7; 8 bases align to TRBD1. This CDR3 has 13 amino acids. V dropped 6 bases and J dropped 2; count of bases not matched to a gene: 6. Germline loops: CDR1 DFQATT, CDR2 SNEGSKA (reference sequence). The CDR3 protein is CSALTGVAYEQYF. CDR3 DNA sequence: TGCAGTGCCCTGACAGGGGTCGCCTACGAGCAGTACTTC.

This clonotype appeared a few times. The rearrangement joins TRBV7-6 to TRBJ2-3; TRBD2 matches at 7 bases. The CDR3 covers 15 residues. CDR1 and CDR2 (germline): SGHVS, FNYEAQ. V shed 5 bases and J 4 bases; nucleotides not matched to a gene: 9. This CDR3 is CASSGLGLEADTQYF. CDR3 in DNA: TGTGCCAGCAGCGGACTAGGTTTAGAGGCAGATACGCAGTATTTT. Complete variable domain (other parts from reference TRBV7-6 and TRBJ2-3): GAGVSQSPRYKVTKRGQDVALRCDPISGHVSLYWYRQALGQGPEFLTYFNYEAQQDKSGLPNDRFSAERPEGSISTLTIQRTEQRDSAMYRCASSGLGLEADTQYFGPGTRLTVL.

The genes are TRBV20-1 and TRBJ1-1; weak D call: TRBD1 (5 bases). CDR3 length: 12 residues. The germline V gene encodes CDR1 DFQATT and CDR2 SNEGSKA (reference sequence). V lost 6 bases and J lost 11, with 19 bases in between. CDR3 bases: TGCAGTGCAACCTACCAGGGAAGGAATGCTTTCTTT. It specifies CSATYQGRNAFF.

This clonotype was detected only a few times. The chain uses TRBV19 and TRBJ1-1; D remains unclear. V was pared by 2 bases and J by 2 bases, with 6 bases between. The CDR3 runs to 13 residues. Per the germline V gene, CDR1 is LNHDA and CDR2 is SQIVND (reference sequence). The CDR3, as DNA: TGTGCCAGTAGTATAAGGGAAAACACTGAAGCTTTCTTT. As protein: CASSIRENTEAFF.

This clonotype was observed at least ten times. This chain links TRBV15 with TRBJ1-1; tentative D call: TRBD1 (6 bases). In germline, CDR1 is LNHNV, CDR2 YYDKDF (reference sequence). V dropped 6 bases and J dropped 2 bases, with 10 bases sitting between them. This CDR3 has 13 amino acids. The CDR3 is CATRQGRNTEAFF. CDR3 bases: TGTGCCACCAGACAGGGACGAAACACTGAAGCTTTCTTT.

The V call is TRBV24-1, the J call TRBJ2-3, with D uncertain. CDR3 length: 14 amino acids. Looked up from germline, CDR1 is KGHDR and CDR2 is SFDVKD. Between the trimmed V and J ends, which lost 3 bases and 8 bases, there was a span of 14 bases. In DNA, the CDR3 is TGTGCCACCAGTGATGCCTCGAAGGCTGCTACGCAGTATTTT. This gives the protein CATSDASKAATQYF.

The V call is TRBV14, the J call TRBJ2-1; D call uncertain. Germline values: CDR1 SGHDN, CDR2 FVKESK. The CDR3 has 15 residues. V was cut by 1 base and J by 0 bases, with 7 bases left in between. CDR3 nucleotides: TGTGCCAGCAGCCAAGGGCGGCTCTCCTACAATGAGCAGTTCTTC. The encoded protein is CASSQGRLSYNEQFF.

This chain uses TRBV12-5 with TRBJ2-7, with 13 bases fitting TRBD2. CDR1 and CDR2 from the germline V gene are LGHNT and FRNRAP. The CDR3 is 15 amino acids. Trimming at V came to 5 bases and at J to 4 bases, leaving 5 bases not matched to a gene. CDR3 sequence (DNA): TGTGCTAGTGGTAAGGGACTAGCGGGAAATTACGAGCAGTACTTC. Protein sequence: CASGKGLAGNYEQYF.

The chain combines TRBV14 with TRBJ2-2; possible D gene TRBD1, 6 bases. Germline assignment: CDR1 SGHDN and CDR2 FVKESK. Trimming stripped 1 base from V and 1 base from J, with 16 bases between. The CDR3 has 18 amino acids. The CDR3 bases are TGTGCCAGCAGCCAAGCGTTCAGGGGACCCTTGAACACCGGGGAGCTGTTTTTT. It codes for CASSQAFRGPLNTGELFF.